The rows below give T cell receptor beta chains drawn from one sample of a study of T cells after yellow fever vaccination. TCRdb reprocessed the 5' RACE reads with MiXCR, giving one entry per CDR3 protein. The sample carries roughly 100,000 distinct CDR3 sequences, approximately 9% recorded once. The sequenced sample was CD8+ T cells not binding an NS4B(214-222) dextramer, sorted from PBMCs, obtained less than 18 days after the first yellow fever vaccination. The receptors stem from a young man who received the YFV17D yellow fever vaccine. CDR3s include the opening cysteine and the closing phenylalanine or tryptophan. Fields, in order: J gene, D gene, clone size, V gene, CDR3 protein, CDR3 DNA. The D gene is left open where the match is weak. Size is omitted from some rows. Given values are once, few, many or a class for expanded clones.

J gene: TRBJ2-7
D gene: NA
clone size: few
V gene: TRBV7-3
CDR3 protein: CASSSLGGYEQYF
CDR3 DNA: TGTGCCAGCAGCTCCCTGGGGGGCTACGAGCAGTACTTC

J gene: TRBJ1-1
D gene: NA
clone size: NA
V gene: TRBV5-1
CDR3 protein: CASSFDFTEAFF
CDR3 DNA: TGCGCCAGCAGCTTCGATTTCACTGAAGCTTTCTTT

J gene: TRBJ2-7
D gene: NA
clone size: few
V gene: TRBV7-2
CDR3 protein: CASSLWVYEQYF
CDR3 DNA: TGTGCCAGCAGCTTATGGGTCTACGAGCAGTACTTC

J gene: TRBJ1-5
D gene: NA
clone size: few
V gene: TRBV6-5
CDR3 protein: CASSYSIKGNQPQHF
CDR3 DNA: TGTGCCAGCAGTTACTCGATAAAGGGTAATCAGCCCCAGCATTTT

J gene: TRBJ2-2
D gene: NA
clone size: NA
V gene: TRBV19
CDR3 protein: CASSIAAGNTGELFF
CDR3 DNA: TGTGCCAGTAGTATCGCAGCGGGGAACACCGGGGAGCTGTTTTTT

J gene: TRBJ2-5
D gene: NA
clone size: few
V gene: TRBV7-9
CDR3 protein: CASSFRDGKETQYF
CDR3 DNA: TGTGCCAGCAGCTTCCGGGACGGAAAAGAGACCCAGTACTTC

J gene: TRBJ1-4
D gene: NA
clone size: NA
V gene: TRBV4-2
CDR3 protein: CASSQELTAIGKLFF
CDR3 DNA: TGTGCCAGCAGCCAAGAACTGACGGCTATTGGAAAACTGTTTTTT

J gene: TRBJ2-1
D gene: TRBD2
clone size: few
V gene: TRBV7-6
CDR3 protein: CASSTTSGGASYNEQFF
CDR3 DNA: TGTGCCAGCAGTACAACTAGCGGGGGGGCATCCTACAATGAGCAGTTCTTC

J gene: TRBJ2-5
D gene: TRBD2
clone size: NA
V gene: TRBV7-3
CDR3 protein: CASSLSGGVQETQYF
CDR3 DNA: TGTGCCAGCAGCTTAAGCGGGGGGGTTCAAGAGACCCAGTACTTC

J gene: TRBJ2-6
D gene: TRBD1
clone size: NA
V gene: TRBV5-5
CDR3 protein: CASPDPGQGPSGANVLTF
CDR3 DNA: TGTGCCAGCCCTGATCCGGGACAGGGGCCCTCTGGGGCCAACGTCCTGACTTTC

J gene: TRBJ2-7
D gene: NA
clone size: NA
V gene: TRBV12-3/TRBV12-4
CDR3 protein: CASSLGGFAYEQYF
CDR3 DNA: TGTGCCAGCAGCCTGGGGGGTTTCGCCTACGAGCAGTACTTC

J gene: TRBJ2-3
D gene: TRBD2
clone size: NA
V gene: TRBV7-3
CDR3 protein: CASSRAGGTDTQYF
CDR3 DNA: TGTGCCAGCAGCCGAGCGGGGGGCACAGATACGCAGTATTTT

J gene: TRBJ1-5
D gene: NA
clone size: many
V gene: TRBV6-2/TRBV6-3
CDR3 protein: CASRPALRGQPQHF
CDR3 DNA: TGTGCCAGCAGACCGGCCCTGAGGGGTCAGCCCCAGCATTTT

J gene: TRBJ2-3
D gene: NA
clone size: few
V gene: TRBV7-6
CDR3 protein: CASSLEGSLRVSTDTQYF
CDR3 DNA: TGTGCCAGCAGCTTAGAGGGGTCCTTGCGGGTGAGCACAGATACGCAGTATTTT

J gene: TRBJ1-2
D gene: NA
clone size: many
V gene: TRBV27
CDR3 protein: CASSLYGGSYGYTF
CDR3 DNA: TGTGCCAGCAGTTTATACGGGGGGTCCTATGGCTACACCTTC

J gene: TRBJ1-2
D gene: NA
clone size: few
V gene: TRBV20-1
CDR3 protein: CSAAVRDYGYTF
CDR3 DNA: TGCAGTGCTGCCGTCAGGGATTATGGCTACACCTTC